Following are 8 T cell receptor beta chains from one sample sequenced in a study of blood T cell repertoires in COVID-19. Produced via immunoSEQ multiplex PCR; TCRdb's table is partial and in-frame only. The sample holds 170,000 or so clones, around four fifths seen once. Sequencing was carried out using peripheral blood. The receptors stem from a man aged 65-85 years with active or convalescent COVID-19.

This clone is a singleton in its sample. The chain uses TRBV15 and TRBJ2-5, with 8 bases that match TRBD1. CDR1 is LNHNV and CDR2 is YYDKDF in the germline V gene (reference sequence). Germline trimming cut 3 bases from V and 4 bases from J; bases unmatched to any gene: 7. CDR3 length equals 15 residues. The DNA for the CDR3 is TGTGCCACCAGCAGGCCCCAGGGGGCGGGAGAGACCCAGTACTTC. Its protein is CATSRPQGAGETQYF. Complete variable domain (other parts from reference TRBV15 and TRBJ2-5): DAMVIQNPRYQVTQFGKPVTLSCSQTLNHNVMYWYQQKSSQAPKLLFHYYDKDFNNEADTPDNFQSRRPNTSFCFLDIRSPGLGDTAMYLCATSRPQGAGETQYFGPGTRLLVL.

The chain has TRBV2 and TRBJ2-2; 8 bases map to TRBD2. Trimming at V came to 4 bases and at J to 3 bases, leaving 4 bases not matched to a gene. CDR3 length: 15 residues. In germline, CDR1 is SNHLY, CDR2 FYNNEI. The CDR3 DNA reads as TGTGCCAGCAGTGGGCCTAGCGGGTACACCGGGGAGCTGTTTTTT. Its translation is CASSGPSGYTGELFF.

This clone was seen once. V is TRBV28 and J is TRBJ1-6; the match to TRBD1 covers 7 bases. Germline V gene data show CDR1 as MDHEN and CDR2 as SYDVKM. V lost 2 bases and J lost 10; bases outside the gene matches: 17. This CDR3 is built from 18 residues. CDR3 residues: CASSLRDTGVGLGSPLHF. The DNA of the CDR3 is TGTGCCAGCAGTTTAAGAGATACAGGGGTAGGATTGGGATCACCCCTCCACTTT.

This rearrangement joins TRBV11-2 to TRBJ2-3; maybe TRBD2 (5 bases). Trimming shortened V by 1 base and J by 5 bases, and 10 bases separated the two germline ends. CDR3 length: 14 amino acids. The germline V gene has CDR1 SGHAT and CDR2 FQNNGV. CDR3 sequence: CASSLVGREDTQYF. The CDR3 nucleotides are TGTGCCAGCAGCTTAGTCGGTCGGGAAGATACGCAGTATTTT.

This chain joins TRBV19 and TRBJ1-2; 8 positions agree with TRBD1. CDR3 length equals 12 residues. Looked up from germline, CDR1 is LNHDA and CDR2 is SQIVND (reference sequence). The J segment lost 8 bases and the V segment lost 5 bases, leaving 4 bases of the junction unmatched. The chain's CDR3 is CASSFRGLGYTF. The CDR3 DNA reads TGTGCCAGTAGTTTCAGGGGGCTCGGCTACACCTTC.

For this clone: At one end the junction does not follow the germline gene, possibly because of a read error. Here the CDR3 DNA reads TGTGCCAGCAGTTTGACGACAGGGGATTTCTCCCACGAGCAGTACTTC. Its protein product is CASSLTTGDFSHEQYF. The chain links TRBV6-5 to TRBJ2-7, with 8 bases aligning to TRBD1. Germline V gene sequence: CDR1 MNHEY, CDR2 SVGAGI. The CDR3 has 16 amino acids.

The chain employs TRBV9 and TRBJ2-3, with 7 bases fitting TRBD2. Germline CDR1 is SGDLS and CDR2 is YYNGEE. V trimming: 0 bases; J trimming: 2 bases; junction bases outside the gene matches: 3. This CDR3 contains 15 residues. This CDR3 reads CASSVAGLNTDTQYF. The CDR3 DNA sequence: TGTGCCAGCAGCGTAGCGGGACTAAACACAGATACGCAGTATTTT. Full variable domain (remainder filled in from reference TRBV9 and TRBJ2-3): DSGVTQTPKHLITATGQRVTLRCSPRSGDLSVYWYQQSLDQGLQFLIQYYNGEERAKGNILERFSAQQFPDLHSELNLSSLELGDSALYFCASSVAGLNTDTQYFGPGTRLTVL.

The chain employs TRBV6-6 and TRBJ1-1, with 7 nucleotides matching TRBD1. The CDR3 contains 13 residues. The V gene end was trimmed by 4 bases and the J gene end by 7 bases; junction bases not matched to a gene: 6. Per the germline V gene, CDR1 is MNHNY and CDR2 is SVGAGI (reference sequence). The CDR3 region is CASSSPGGIEAFF. The CDR3 DNA reads as TGTGCCAGCAGTTCTCCAGGGGGGATTGAAGCTTTCTTT.